These 6 T cell receptor beta chains came from one sample sequenced in a study of shared clonotypes between healthy human individuals. Profiling relied on immunoSEQ multiplex PCR, and the TCRdb table lists in-frame clones only, not all of them. The top ten clones hold 0.35% to 0.45% of a sample with 2 million to 3 million clones, roughly 93% of them seen once. Sequencing was done on a sample of naive CD4+ T cells from PBMCs. This sample's subset: CD45RA+ positively selected. The receptors shown here come from a man between 18 and 35 years old in good health. Some clones in this sample may be carry-over from other donors' samples.

As concerns this clone: This sample includes further DNA sequences coding for the same CDR3. V is TRBV29-1 and J is TRBJ2-7, with 8 bases matching TRBD1. The V and J ends lost 6 bases and 3 bases, in that order; junction bases with no gene match: 4. The germline V gene has CDR1 SQVTM and CDR2 ANQGSEA. The CDR3 loop spans 12 amino acids. The CDR3 sequence is CSVTTGGYEQYF. The CDR3 DNA sequence: TGCAGCGTCACCACAGGGGGCTACGAGCAGTACTTC.

This chain links TRBV28 with TRBJ1-5; D is perhaps TRBD1 (5 bases). The CDR3 covers 13 residues. Trimming shortened V by 6 bases and J by 4 bases, and 10 bases separated the two germline ends. Germline CDR1 and CDR2: MDHEN and SYDVKM. Here the CDR3 reads CASSPDRNQPQHF. The CDR3 DNA is TGTGCCAGCAGCCCCGACAGAAATCAGCCCCAGCATTTT.

This rearrangement joins TRBV30 to TRBJ2-5, with 12 bases fitting TRBD2. The CDR3 spans 16 residues. Germline V gene data show CDR1 as GTSNPN and CDR2 as SVGIG (reference sequence). Losses at the gene ends were 3 bases for V and 5 bases for J; bases not matched to a gene: 10. The CDR3 reads CAWSTRRLAGGETQYF. The CDR3 bases are TGTGCCTGGAGCACCCGGAGGCTAGCGGGAGGGGAGACCCAGTACTTC.

This clone was recorded a few times. The rearrangement links TRBV28 to TRBJ1-2; 8 bases are shared with TRBD1. Unmatched junction bases numbered 9, after V lost 7 bases and J lost 8 bases. The CDR3 contains 13 residues. Germline V CDR1 and CDR2: MDHEN, SYDVKM. The CDR3 loop reads CASTEQGVYGYTF. CDR3 DNA sequence: TGTGCCAGCACCGAACAGGGGGTCTACGGCTACACCTTC.

This sequence joins TRBV7-9 and TRBJ1-4; no firm D call. Per the germline V gene, CDR1 is SEHNR and CDR2 is FQNEAQ (reference sequence). The V and J ends lost 5 bases and 0 bases respectively, with 16 bases between them. CDR3 length: 17 amino acids. The CDR3 sequence is CASSPITETATNEKLFF. CDR3 sequence (DNA): TGTGCCAGCAGCCCAATCACAGAAACTGCAACTAATGAAAAACTGTTTTTT.

V gene TRBV2 combines with J gene TRBJ2-5, with TRBD1 as a possible D gene (6 bases). In germline, CDR1 is SNHLY, CDR2 FYNNEI. The CDR3 sequence is 14 residues long. V lost 7 bases and J 1 base, leaving 13 bases between the germline ends. The CDR3 region has the DNA TGTGCCAGCATGGGTACAGGGACCCAAGAGACCCAGTACTTC. It encodes CASMGTGTQETQYF.